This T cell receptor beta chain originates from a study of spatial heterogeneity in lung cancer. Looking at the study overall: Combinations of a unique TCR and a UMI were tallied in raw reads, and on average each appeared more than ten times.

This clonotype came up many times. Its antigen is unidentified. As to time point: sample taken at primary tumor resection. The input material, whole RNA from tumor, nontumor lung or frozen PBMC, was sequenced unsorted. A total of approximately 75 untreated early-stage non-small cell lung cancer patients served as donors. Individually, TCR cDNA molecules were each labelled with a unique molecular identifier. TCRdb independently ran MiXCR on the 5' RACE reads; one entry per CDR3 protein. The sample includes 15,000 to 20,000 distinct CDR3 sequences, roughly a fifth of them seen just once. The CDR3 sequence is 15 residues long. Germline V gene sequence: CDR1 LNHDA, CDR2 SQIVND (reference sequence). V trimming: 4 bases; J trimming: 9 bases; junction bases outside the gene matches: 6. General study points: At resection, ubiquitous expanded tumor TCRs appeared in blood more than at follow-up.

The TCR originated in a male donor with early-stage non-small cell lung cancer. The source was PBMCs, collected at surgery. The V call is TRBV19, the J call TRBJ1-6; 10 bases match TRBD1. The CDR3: CASSTTGTGVSPLHF. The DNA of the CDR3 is TGTGCCAGTAGTACAACCGGGACAGGGGTTTCACCCCTCCACTTT.